The source of this T cell receptor beta chain is a study of cytomegalovirus exposure and HLA in healthy donors. It was with 60 Vbeta and 13 Jbeta primers that the PCR ran. The repertoire was sequenced with immunoSEQ multiplex PCR; TCRdb's copy has only in-frame clones and lacks some. The profile shows about 180,000 clones, approximately 82% of them singletons. This clone was observed a handful of times. The CDR3 contains 14 residues. Germline assignment: CDR1 MNHEY and CDR2 SVGAGI. V lost 6 bases and J lost 3, with 14 bases in between. The V and J genes are TRBV6-5 and TRBJ1-1; D perhaps matches TRBD1 (6 bases). Sequencing was carried out using PBMCs. The clonotype was recovered from a girl under 10 years old in good health and CMV-seropositive. The CDR3 bases are TGTGCCAGCAGGGGACAAACTTTGTACACTGAAGCTTTCTTT. This encodes CASRGQTLYTEAFF.